One and the same sample provided the 8 T cell receptor beta chains below, sequenced in a study of blood T cell repertoires in COVID-19. TCRdb keeps only in-frame clones here, not all; method: immunoSEQ multiplex PCR. The profile covers about 130,000 clones, with nearly 70% appearing a single time and over 1.5% taken by the ten largest. Sequencing was performed on peripheral blood. All receptors come from a woman in her 70s with acute or convalescent COVID-19.

This clone was observed many times. The chain employs TRBV28 and TRBJ2-2, with 8 positions matching TRBD2. The CDR3 length is 12 residues. The V gene's germline CDR1 is MDHEN and CDR2 SYDVKM. V lost 6 bases, J lost 7 bases, and 1 base stayed unmatched. CDR3 region: CASRAGVGELFF. The CDR3 nucleotides are TGTGCCAGCAGAGCGGGAGTCGGGGAGCTGTTTTTT. Full variable domain (remainder filled in from reference TRBV28 and TRBJ2-2): DVKVTQSSRYLVKRTGEKVFLECVQDMDHENMFWYRQDPGLGLRLIYFSYDVKMKEKGDIPEGYSVSREKKERFSLILESASTNQTSMYLCASRAGVGELFFGEGSRLTVL.

This rearrangement joins TRBV6-5 to TRBJ1-2; D possibly corresponds to TRBD1 (6 bases). There are 15 residues in the CDR3. The ends were cut back, 6 bases at V and 4 bases at J, with 18 bases in the middle. The V gene's germline CDR1 is MNHEY and CDR2 SVGAGI. The CDR3 DNA sequence: TGTGCCAGCAGCGAGGCAGGGGCTCTGGGCTATGGCTACACCTTC. Protein product: CASSEAGALGYGYTF.

This clone was detected ten times or more. The chain employs TRBV6-2 or TRBV6-3 and TRBJ2-7, with 11 bases lining up with TRBD2. The junction had 6 bases not matched to a gene; V was cut back by 2 bases and J by 3 bases. In germline, CDR1 is MNHEY, CDR2 SVGEGT. The CDR3 spans 16 residues. This CDR3 reads CASSYGLAGGVYEQYF. As DNA, the CDR3 is TGTGCCAGCAGTTACGGGCTAGCGGGGGGTGTCTACGAGCAGTACTTC.

The chain combines TRBV20-1 with TRBJ2-7; D is possibly TRBD2 (6 bases). Germline CDR1 and CDR2: DFQATT and SNEGSKA (reference sequence). Trimming took 6 bases from V and 6 from J, leaving 9 bases between them. CDR3 length: 10 amino acids. CDR3 in amino acids: CSAWGVEQYF. CDR3 nucleotides: TGCAGTGCCTGGGGGGTCGAGCAGTACTTC.

The rearrangement joins TRBV2 to TRBJ2-5, with D possibly being TRBD2 (6 bases). Germline V lookup: CDR1 SNHLY, CDR2 FYNNEI. The CDR3 length is 13 residues. The V end lost 1 base, the J end lost 7 bases, and 10 bases lay between the germline ends. CDR3 amino acids: CASSEGLRGTQYF. The CDR3 coding sequence is TGTGCCAGCAGTGAAGGCTTGCGGGGGACCCAGTACTTC.

CDR3 sequence reads: CASSQLTGPRTFEQYF. The CDR3 DNA follows: TGCGCCAGCAGTCAATTAACAGGCCCCCGAACCTTCGAGCAGTACTTC. The V gene is TRBV23-1, the J gene TRBJ2-7, with D possibly being TRBD1 (5 bases). TRBV23-1 is labeled an ORF, and its function is uncertain. Deletions cut 1 base from V and 6 bases from J, with 19 bases between. This CDR3 has 16 residues.

This clone showed up just a few times. The gene calls are TRBV7-6 and TRBJ1-6; 11 positions agree with TRBD1. V lost 5 bases, J lost 10 bases, and 7 bases stayed unmatched. This CDR3 has 15 amino acids. Germline CDR1 reads SGHVS; CDR2 reads FNYEAQ. In nucleotides, the CDR3 is TGTGCCAGCAGCACCGGACAGGGGGCTTGGTCACCCCTCCACTTT. Its translation: CASSTGQGAWSPLHF.

J is TRBJ2-7 and V is TRBV7-2; 7 nucleotides agree with TRBD2. V lost 5 bases and J lost 3; bases outside the gene matches: 7. There are 14 residues in the CDR3. Looked up from germline, CDR1 is SGHTA and CDR2 is FQGNSA. The CDR3 nucleotides read TGTGCCAGCAGCAGAGACGGGACTATCTACGAGCAGTACTTC. It translates to CASSRDGTIYEQYF.